This T cell receptor beta chain stems from a study of cytomegalovirus exposure and HLA in healthy donors listed by TCRdb under 2017. For context, the study as a whole: According to an earlier analysis of a few hundred of the donors, some 180 million T cells yielded over 90 million unique TCR beta sequences and approximately 300 Gb of sequence data. The study aimed to test whether signatures of past pathogen exposure could be identified by cataloging public T cell receptors. Every repertoire in the discovery cohort had been generated on one and the same sequencing platform. To predict cytomegalovirus infection status, the study combined high-throughput TCR immunosequencing, statistical association of individual TCRs with disease status, and machine learning. The study used immunosequencing to profile the T cell repertoires of several hundred subjects and linked those repertoires to cytomegalovirus serostatus. In addition to the first cohort of 500 to 850 subjects, a separate validation cohort of 120 different subjects was used. Typing coverage varied by locus: 629-630 donors for A, B, C, DRB1 and DQB1; around 560 for DQA1; over 600 for DPA1; approximately 490 for DPB1. Genome-wide SNP genotypes for about three fifths of the 666 donors were used in a later genetic analysis, which treated that subset as a discovery cohort. Rather than using new phenotypic data, the later analysis identified candidate immune exposures from TCR beta sequences and from how often those sequences occurred across donors. Donor age, sex, ethnicity and CMV serostatus were compiled alongside the repertoire data. Across about 380 genotyped donors of the cohort, an average of 235,054 unique TCR beta nucleotide sequences per donor were sequenced, and roughly 18% of those sequences were non-productive. A later analysis re-examined previously published TCR beta repertoires from more than 550 donors and added high-resolution HLA genotyping to investigate patterns of TCR occurrence. Approximately 300 gigabases of sequencing data and approximately 91 million unique TCR sequences made up an early release that covered several hundred HLA-typed donors. Of the 300 to 450 genotyped donors, approximately 81% were placed in the genetic ancestry cluster associated with self-reported Caucasian donors. A few DR-DQ haplotypes were handled as single units for association and clustering because linkage in the cohort was strong. HLA typing covered class I and class II loci at four-digit resolution. In an earlier analysis of a few hundred of the donors, high-throughput TCR beta sequencing was used to judge whether each TCR beta V gene segment behaved as functional or pseudogenic. The study at large found these results: Across donors, most TCR sequences were observed very rarely, whereas some public TCRs were present in many individuals. For the cohort, immune exposure information was limited to CMV serostatus. A later analysis found that most CMV-associated TCR beta chains appeared HLA-restricted, with HLA associations seemingly driven largely by CMV exposure. Some IMGT-functional V segments, including TRBV6-2 and TRBV6-3, could not be distinguished by the 87-base-pair reads and were therefore excluded. A few of the identified cytomegalovirus-associated TCR beta chains were confirmed in vitro to be specific for cytomegalovirus antigens. In a later analysis, the rate of TCR association differed among HLA loci, with DRB1 alleles having the most associated TCRs and HLA-C alleles having the fewest. An association between a missense DCLRE1C variant and V-gene and J-gene trimming of TCR beta chains was found in a later genetic analysis and replicated in an independent cohort. Because counts were too low, seventeen rarely observed V segments, including chromosome 9 orphons, were left out of the earlier analysis of 500 to 650 of the donors. The authors suggested that the approach could potentially be extended to other disease states and immunological phenotypes. Broadly in line with IMGT annotations, most TCR beta V segments showed up in productive rearrangements about 90% or about 30% of the time in an earlier analysis of some 590 of the donors. Linkage disequilibrium might explain the correlated functional status among segregating V segments, but an unknown experimental factor could not be ruled out. Cytomegalovirus status was reported to be diagnosed by the classifier with high specificity and sensitivity in both the original and validation cohorts. Several of the top co-occurrence clusters appeared to be linked to parvovirus B19, influenza, CMV and Epstein-Barr virus, according to a later analysis. A later analysis associated about 18,000 TCR beta sequences with specific HLA alleles at a false discovery rate of 0.05. Sequencing depth was assumed to be roughly uniform across donors in the presence/absence analyses, though that assumption may not hold. In a later analysis, HLA-associated TCR beta chains were found to be more clonally expanded and to have lower generation probabilities than equally common non-associated chains. In a later genetic analysis, fewer N-insertions in productive TCRs were reported among donors in an Asian-associated ancestry cluster than the roughly 710-donor mean. Because HLA typing was missing for some donors at each locus, association tests included only the typed subset. A cluster of highly shared sequence variants was judged likely to be a technical artifact of the sequencing pipeline. When HLA alleles, especially DR and DQ, strongly co-occurred, attributing TCR associations to individual alleles was difficult. In this cohort, only TCR beta chains were sequenced, and detectable features were limited by the absence of alpha or paired-chain data. A further reported finding was that TCR beta sequences accurately predicted the HLA-A and HLA-B alleles for most subjects in the first cohort. A total of roughly 160 TCR beta chains were listed by the study as associated with cytomegalovirus.

Library prep was done by the immunoSEQ multiplex PCR assay. For the multiplex PCR, a mixture combining 60 forward primers for TCR Vbeta segments and 13 reverse primers for TCR Jbeta segments was used. A multiplex PCR assay on genomic DNA amplified the CDR3 region of rearranged TCR beta genes. Amplified TCR beta libraries were sequenced as 87-base-pair reads on the Illumina HiSeq System. For the original study's pipeline: In a later analysis, tens of millions of unique TCR beta chains were counted across the 690 or so repertoires, and roughly 11 million of these chains were shared by at least two donors. Raw reads were error-corrected and collapsed into unique sequences by a nearest-neighbor algorithm in which closely related sequences were merged to remove PCR and sequencing errors. V, D and J gene segments were assigned by aligning CDR3 sequences to IMGT reference sequences. For a sequence to be retained, at least a six-nucleotide match to both a V gene segment and a J gene segment was required. A rearrangement counted as productive if the CDR3 had no stop codons and remained in frame with V and J, and every other rearrangement counted as non-productive. Following IMGT convention, CDR3 was defined as the stretch from the second conserved V-encoded cysteine to the conserved J-encoded phenylalanine. The earlier analysis of a few hundred of the donors excluded any sequence lacking an unambiguous match to a single V gene segment. In an earlier analysis of several hundred of the donors, V segments were called functional above 56.7% productive rearrangements and were called segregating when the between-donor standard deviation exceeded 5%. To diagnose cytomegalovirus status from the catalog of TCR beta chain sequences, a statistical classification framework was built. A later analysis assigned V and J genes by comparing TCR nucleotide sequences with IMGT/GENE-DB human TR gene sequences. In a later analysis, CDR3 sequences and most-parsimonious VDJ recombination scenarios were assigned using the TCRdist pipeline. A later analysis defined each TCR beta chain by its CDR3 amino acid sequence plus V-gene family, and excluded reads lacking a unique V-gene family. To address suspected cross-contamination and a sequencing artifact, a later analysis removed several hundred highly shared, low-generation-probability nucleotide sequences. In a later analysis, a clonal expansion index was calculated for each public chain from normalized within-repertoire ranks of inferred template counts. In a later analysis, generation probabilities were computed with a VDJ recombination model fitted to out-of-frame rearrangements, and the resulting probabilities were checked against IGoR. In a later analysis, hypergeometric tests were used to score TCR-TCR, TCR-HLA and TCR-CMV co-occurrence, with a repertoire-size bias correction applied to TCR pairs. To estimate false discovery rates, a later analysis permuted the HLA or CMV assignments 20 times. In a later analysis, co-occurring TCRs were grouped using DBSCAN, with TCRdist sequence similarity added in when clustering inside HLA-allele-positive subsets. For co-occurrence clustering, repertoires with fewer than 30,000 or more than 120,000 public chains were excluded, along with four or five repertoires with anomalous nucleotide sharing. TCRdb provides this immuneACCESS table in a form limited to in-frame rearrangements. Some clones are lacking; in checked studies, under half of them reflect an unresolved V gene, and why the rest are absent is not known. V and J calls plus clone size are reproduced from that table; the DNA served to infer D and trimming. The sample table shows roughly 180,000 clones, and 60% to 85% are seen once. Of the sample, around 1.5% falls within the top ten clones.

The cohort was made up of 666 healthy bone marrow donors. Cohort members were all nominally healthy when sampled, although unrecorded immune exposures were likely present. The donor was CMV seronegative and was included in the group of 352 seronegative cohort members. Each donor provided a peripheral blood sample, and peripheral blood mononuclear cells were used for TCR beta sequencing. Genomic DNA extraction from the blood cell samples was performed with the Qiagen DNeasy Blood Extraction Kit. As concerns this clone: Its antigen has not been determined. No much larger clonotype is one base removed from it; base qualities were not supplied.

Trimming costs V 7 bases and J 0 bases, and their ends lie 28 bases apart. The CDR3 contains 21 residues, cysteine and phenylalanine counted. The CDR3 DNA has 63 bases and is translated from base 1. The germline V gene specifies SGHTA as CDR1 and FQGTGA as CDR2. The chain was built from TRBV7-3 and TRBJ1-6; there is no confident call for the D gene. The clonotype originates from a man between 18 and 29 years old in good health and CMV-seronegative. The sequenced material came from PBMCs. Here is the DNA: TGTGCCAGCAAGGATAGTCAGTGCGACGCGGCCCTTAGCTCCTATAATTCACCCCTCCACTTT. Translated, this is CASKDSQCDAALSSYNSPLHF.